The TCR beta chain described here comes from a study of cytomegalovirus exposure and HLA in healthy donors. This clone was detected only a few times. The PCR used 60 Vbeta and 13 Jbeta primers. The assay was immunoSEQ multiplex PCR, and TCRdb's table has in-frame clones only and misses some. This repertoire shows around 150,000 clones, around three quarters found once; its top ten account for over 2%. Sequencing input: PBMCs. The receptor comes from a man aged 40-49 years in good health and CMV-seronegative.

Here the CDR3 reads CASSDVGRNIQYF. As DNA, the CDR3 is TGTGCCAGCAGTGACGTTGGGAGGAACATTCAGTACTTC. J is TRBJ2-4 and V is TRBV6-1; D possibly corresponds to TRBD2 (6 bases). Looked up from germline, CDR1 is MNHNS and CDR2 is SASEGT. V lost 3 bases, J lost 7 bases, and 10 bases lay in between. The CDR3 runs to 13 residues.